Below are 17 T cell receptor beta chains sequenced from a single sample in a study of CD4 T cells in relation to SARS-CoV-2 and coronaviruses. CD4+ T cells from unexposed donors were obtained before the COVID-19 pandemic (2011-2018). CD4+ T cells were isolated from the cells after about ten days of culture. Sequencing was performed with immunoSEQ multiplex PCR; in TCRdb, only in-frame clones are kept and a portion is missing. The sample lists about 22,000 clones, 70% to 85% seen once, with roughly a sixth in the top ten. Antigens of these TCRs are unknown. Sequenced input: CD4+ T cells from PBMCs, cultured in vitro. These TCRs come from a human donor in good health.

The J gene is TRBJ2-3, the V gene TRBV5-1; D unclear. Germline assignment: CDR1 SGHRS and CDR2 YFSETQ. This CDR3 comprises 12 residues. Trimming left V 3 bases short and J 7 bases short, with 9 bases between. DNA of the CDR3: TGCGCCAGCAGCTCGCCCCCGAATACGCAGTATTTT. Translating gives CASSSPPNTQYF.

This clone came up once. This sequence joins TRBV9 and TRBJ2-7, with 9 bases aligning to TRBD2. Germline trimming cut 5 bases from V and 2 bases from J; bases unmatched to any gene: 8. CDR3 size: 15 residues. Germline V lookup: CDR1 SGDLS, CDR2 YYNGEE. CDR3 protein: CASSSRASGTYEQYF. CDR3 nucleotides: TGTGCCAGCAGTTCCAGGGCTAGCGGGACCTACGAGCAGTACTTC.

The chain employs TRBV6-5 and TRBJ1-1; D perhaps matches TRBD1 (5 bases). Germline-derived CDR1 and CDR2 are MNHEY and SVGAGI. The germline V and J ends were trimmed by 6 bases and 4 bases, with 12 bases remaining between them. This CDR3 is built from 13 residues. The CDR3 bases are TGTGCCAGCAGACCCCCGGGGGGCACTGAAGCTTTCTTT. Translation gives CASRPPGGTEAFF.

The chain employs TRBV20-1 and TRBJ2-3; TRBD2 aligns across 11 bases. J was trimmed by 1 base and V by 6 bases; bases with no gene match: 12. The V gene's germline CDR1 is DFQATT and CDR2 SNEGSKA (reference sequence). The CDR3 totals 17 residues. CDR3 sequence reads: CSASSGGAKGGTDTQYF. The CDR3 nucleotides read TGCAGTGCCAGTAGCGGGGGGGCGAAAGGGGGCACAGATACGCAGTATTTT.

The J gene is TRBJ2-4, the V gene TRBV24-1; tentatively, D is TRBD1 (5 bases). The CDR3 has 14 amino acids. The germline V and J ends were trimmed by 11 bases and 4 bases, with 17 bases remaining between them. The V gene's germline CDR1 is KGHDR and CDR2 SFDVKD. This CDR3 reads CAIPDQGPKNIQYF. CDR3 DNA sequence: TGTGCCATCCCGGACCAGGGTCCGAAAAACATTCAGTACTTC.

The gene calls are TRBV5-3 and TRBJ1-5; D call uncertain. TRBV5-3 has ORF status, its function being uncertain. Between the trimmed V and J ends, which lost 2 bases and 4 bases, there was a span of 7 bases. The CDR3 consists of 13 residues. In DNA form, the CDR3 reads TGTGCCAGAAGCTTTTCCGCGAATCAGCCCCAGCATTTT. Protein product: CARSFSANQPQHF.

The chain is built from TRBV5-1 and TRBJ2-1, with D possibly being TRBD1 (5 bases). Germline assignment: CDR1 SGHRS and CDR2 YFSETQ. The CDR3 covers 15 residues. V was shortened by 1 base and J by 4 bases, with 12 bases between the two germline ends. The CDR3 DNA follows: TGCGCCAGCAGCTTGATCGGCGACAGTTACAATGAGCAGTTCTTC. It translates to CASSLIGDSYNEQFF.

The chain carries TRBV11-2 and TRBJ1-5; no clear D gene. V lost 0 bases to trimming and J lost 3 bases, with 6 bases between them. The CDR3 totals 14 residues. CDR1 is SGHAT and CDR2 is FQNNGV in the germline V gene. As DNA, the CDR3 is TGTGCCAGCAGCTTAGATGGGAACAATCAGCCCCAGCATTTT. Amino acid sequence: CASSLDGNNQPQHF.

This clone was counted between two and nine times. This chain uses TRBV9 with TRBJ2-1; 11 bases agree with TRBD2. The CDR3 totals 15 residues. From germline, CDR1 is SGDLS and CDR2 YYNGEE. The V segment lost 0 bases and the J segment 9 bases; nucleotides outside the gene matches: 5. In DNA form, the CDR3 reads TGTGCCAGCAGCGTAGTCACTAGCGGGAGTGTTGAGCAGTTCTTC. As protein: CASSVVTSGSVEQFF.

V usage is TRBV7-3 and J usage is TRBJ2-7, with TRBD2 identical over 8 bases. Germline-derived CDR1 and CDR2 are SGHTA and FQGTGA. With 0 bases clipped from V and 1 base from J, the junction kept 5 bases outside the gene matches. The CDR3 is 16 amino acids. Here the CDR3 reads CASSLTGASGSYEQYF. CDR3 nucleotides: TGTGCCAGCAGCTTAACGGGGGCTAGCGGGTCCTACGAGCAGTACTTC.

The rearrangement joins TRBV5-5 to TRBJ1-2; D is unclear. The CDR3 loop spans 14 amino acids. CDR1 is SGHKS, CDR2 YYEKEE, per germline (reference sequence). V was clipped by 2 bases and J by 4 bases, with 12 bases between them. This CDR3 reads CASSFSRETYGYTF. CDR3 nucleotide sequence: TGTGCCAGCAGCTTTTCTCGGGAGACCTATGGCTACACCTTC.

The chain employs TRBV6-5 and TRBJ1-5; 10 bases are shared with TRBD1. The CDR3 length is 15 residues. V was clipped by 6 bases and J by 6 bases; unmatched bases: 8. Per germline, CDR1 MNHEY and CDR2 SVGAGI. As DNA, the CDR3 is TGTGCCAGCAGAACCCCGGGACAGGGGAGTCAGCCCCAGCATTTT. Amino acid sequence: CASRTPGQGSQPQHF.

The rearrangement links TRBV6-5 to TRBJ1-1; TRBD1 might be the D (6 bases). The length of the CDR3 is 15 residues. CDR1 and CDR2 (germline): MNHEY, SVGAGI. V lost 0 bases, J lost 1 base, and 9 bases lay in between. The CDR3 coding sequence is TGTGCCAGCAGTTACTCCGGGGGGCCGAACACTGAAGCTTTCTTT. It is translated as CASSYSGGPNTEAFF.

The chain uses TRBV24-1 and TRBJ2-1; D unclear. The CDR3 has 16 amino acids. Looked up from germline, CDR1 is KGHDR and CDR2 is SFDVKD. Trimming cost V 4 bases and J 0 bases, with 12 bases left between them. The CDR3 protein is CATSDPGPSSYNEQFF. The CDR3 coding sequence is TGTGCCACCAGTGACCCAGGACCGAGCTCCTACAATGAGCAGTTCTTC.

The rearrangement joins TRBV5-1 to TRBJ1-6, with a weak D call TRBD1 (5 bases). The germline V gene encodes CDR1 SGHRS and CDR2 YFSETQ. V lost 1 base and J lost 10, with 15 bases in between. The CDR3 is 15 residues long. Written as DNA, the CDR3 is TGCGCCAGCAGCTTGAGTGCAGGGCTGGACTCACCCCTCCACTTT. Translation: CASSLSAGLDSPLHF.

V and J are TRBV13 and TRBJ1-6, with 9 bases matching TRBD1. CDR1 and CDR2 (germline): PRHDT, FYEKMQ (reference sequence). With 4 bases clipped from V and 7 bases from J, the junction kept 8 bases outside the gene matches. The CDR3 has 16 amino acids. CDR3 amino acids: CASSSGTGWANSPLHF. CDR3 coding DNA: TGTGCCAGCAGCTCGGGGACAGGGTGGGCAAATTCACCCCTCCACTTT.

This clone was observed a few times. The chain joins TRBV19 to TRBJ2-2; no definite D call. The CDR3 has 14 residues. CDR1 is LNHDA, CDR2 SQIVND, per germline (reference sequence). Deletions cut 7 bases from V and 1 base from J, with 10 bases between. This CDR3 is CASTTRLNTGELFF. The CDR3 nucleotides are TGTGCCAGTACTACCCGCCTGAACACCGGGGAGCTGTTTTTT.